The 23 T cell receptor beta chains below all came from one sample that was sequenced in a study of OX40 agonist ivuxolimab in advanced cancers. Libraries were prepared by immunoSEQ multiplex PCR; TCRdb keeps only in-frame clonotypes and omits some of them. The sample includes 74,000 or so clones, about nine tenths seen only once; the top ten take more than 1.5%. The input for sequencing was CD4+ or CD8+ T cells sorted from blood, taken in a trial of the OX40 agonist ivuxolimab. The receptors were sampled from an adult with an advanced solid tumor such as melanoma, head and neck, liver or kidney cancer.

This clone has only one observation. The chain is built from TRBV7-9 and TRBJ2-1; D gene ambiguous. Germline CDR1 and CDR2: SEHNR and FQNEAQ (reference sequence). The CDR3 runs 14 residues. V lost 0 bases and J lost 4, with 7 bases in between. Here the CDR3 DNA reads TGTGCCAGCAGCTTAGCTGGGTCTTACAATGAGCAGTTCTTC. Protein: CASSLAGSYNEQFF.

Of note for this clone: At one end the junction does not follow the germline gene, possibly because of a read error. This chain links TRBV2 with TRBJ1-2, with 8 bases fitting TRBD1. Germline loops: CDR1 SNHLY, CDR2 FYNNEI. The CDR3 has 12 amino acids. DNA for the CDR3: TGTGCCAGCAGCCAGGGGGCGCGAGGCTGCACCTTC. Translating gives CASSQGARGCTF. Supplemented by reference TRBV2 and TRBJ1-2, the full variable domain reads EPEVTQTPSHQVTQMGQEVILRCVPISNHLYFYWYRQILGQKVEFLVSFYNNEISEKSEIFDDQFSVERPDGSNFTLKIRSTKLEDSAMYFCASSQGARGCTFGSGTRLTVV.

In DNA form, the CDR3 reads TGCGCCAGCAGCTTGGCGCTAGCGGATGGCACAGATACGCAGTATTTT. It codes for CASSLALADGTDTQYF. The chain couples TRBV5-1 to TRBJ2-3, with 7 bases aligning to TRBD2. Germline V gene data show CDR1 as SGHRS and CDR2 as YFSETQ. The CDR3 has 16 amino acids. The J segment lost 1 base and the V segment lost 0 bases, leaving 5 bases of the junction unmatched.

V is TRBV18 and J is TRBJ2-7; D ambiguous. The CDR3 extends over 13 amino acids. Trimming took off 0 bases at V and 3 bases at J, with 6 bases between the two ends. Per the germline V gene, CDR1 is KGHSH and CDR2 is LQKENI. Here the CDR3 DNA reads TGTGCCAGCTCACCACCGGTTCACTACGAGCAGTACTTC. Translation: CASSPPVHYEQYF.

There are a few counts of this clone. The chain couples TRBV18 to TRBJ1-2; D is unresolved. The CDR3 consists of 13 residues. The V gene lost 3 bases and the J gene lost 4 bases, with 9 bases spanning the gap. CDR1 and CDR2 from the germline V gene are KGHSH and LQKENI. The DNA of the CDR3 is TGTGCCAGCTCACCGGATCAGTTCTATGGCTACACCTTC. This encodes CASSPDQFYGYTF.

V usage is TRBV6-6 and J usage is TRBJ1-4; D unclear. From germline, CDR1 is MNHNY and CDR2 SVGAGI (reference sequence). The CDR3 length is 12 residues. The germline V and J ends were trimmed by 0 bases and 6 bases, with 2 bases remaining between them. CDR3 in amino acids: CASSYSDEKLFF. The CDR3 DNA sequence: TGTGCCAGCAGTTACTCAGATGAAAAACTGTTTTTT.

The genes are TRBV4-1 and TRBJ1-5; D perhaps matches TRBD1 (6 bases). Germline V CDR1 and CDR2: MGHRA, YSYEKL. V was shortened by 1 base and J by 0 bases, with 16 bases between the two germline ends. This CDR3 spans 18 amino acids. The CDR3 loop is CASSQVFRGLDSNQPQHF. CDR3 DNA sequence: TGCGCCAGCAGCCAAGTGTTTCGGGGGCTGGATAGCAATCAGCCCCAGCATTTT.

This sequence joins TRBV7-3 and TRBJ2-3, with a tentative D call TRBD2 (7 bases). The length of the CDR3 is 15 residues. CDR1 SGHTA and CDR2 FQGTGA come from the germline V gene. V lost 4 bases to trimming and J lost 2 bases, with 13 bases between them. The CDR3 loop is CASSSVGGATDTQYF. CDR3 sequence (DNA): TGTGCCAGCAGCTCAGTAGGGGGGGCCACAGATACGCAGTATTTT.

V usage is TRBV4-3 and J usage is TRBJ2-1; TRBD1 might be the D (7 bases). Trimming took 2 bases from V and 7 from J, leaving 15 bases between them. Per germline, CDR1 LGHNA and CDR2 YSLEER. The CDR3 consists of 15 residues. CDR3 amino acids: CASSQKAGQRNEQFF. Written as DNA, the CDR3 is TGCGCCAGCAGCCAAAAGGCGGGACAGAGGAATGAGCAGTTCTTC.

The genes are TRBV7-6 and TRBJ2-3; the match to TRBD2 covers 12 bases. This CDR3 is 17 amino acids long. Per germline, CDR1 SGHVS and CDR2 FNYEAQ. Losses at the gene ends were 1 base for V and 5 bases for J; bases not matched to a gene: 7. CDR3 protein: CASSLVSASGGGDTQYF. CDR3 nucleotides: TGTGCCAGCAGCTTAGTATCGGCTAGCGGGGGGGGAGATACGCAGTATTTT.

The genes are TRBV27 and TRBJ2-7; TRBD2 aligns across 9 bases. V shed 0 bases and J 5 bases; nucleotides not matched to a gene: 8. The germline V gene has CDR1 MNHEY and CDR2 SMNVEV (reference sequence). The length of the CDR3 is 16 residues. This CDR3 is CASSLSRREGLHEQYF. CDR3 DNA sequence: TGTGCCAGCAGTTTATCGAGGCGGGAGGGTCTTCACGAGCAGTACTTC.

The chain combines TRBV14 with TRBJ1-2; no firm D call. The germline CDR1 and CDR2 sequences are SGHDN and FVKESK. Trimming took 1 base from V and 4 from J, leaving 7 bases between them. The CDR3 runs to 13 residues. CDR3 loop: CASSQGSGYGYTF. The CDR3 DNA sequence: TGTGCCAGCAGCCAAGGAAGCGGCTATGGCTACACCTTC.

The chain carries TRBV18 and TRBJ1-1, with D uncertain. Per the germline V gene, CDR1 is KGHSH and CDR2 is LQKENI. The germline V and J ends were trimmed by 2 bases and 7 bases, with 14 bases remaining between them. This CDR3 is 14 amino acids long. CDR3 nucleotide sequence: TGTGCCAGCTCACCATTAAAGGCGGACCATGAAGCTTTCTTT. This gives the protein CASSPLKADHEAFF.

J is TRBJ2-7 and V is TRBV5-6, with a weak D call TRBD1 (5 bases). Germline V lookup: CDR1 SGHDT, CDR2 YYEEEE. This CDR3 is 16 amino acids long. V was cut by 0 bases and J by 3 bases, with 16 bases left in between. CDR3 sequence: CASSLVGGQGNYEQYF. CDR3 sequence (DNA): TGTGCCAGCAGCTTGGTAGGTGGCCAGGGAAACTACGAGCAGTACTTC.

The genes are TRBV10-3 and TRBJ2-5; tentatively, D is TRBD2 (5 bases). The V end lost 8 bases, the J end lost 1 base, and 11 bases lay between the germline ends. There are 13 residues in the CDR3. Germline CDR1 ENHRY, CDR2 SYGVKD. The CDR3 DNA follows: TGTGCCATCTCGGGGAATAGCCAAGAGACCCAGTACTTC. This codes for CAISGNSQETQYF.

This clone was detected only a few times. This sequence joins TRBV7-2 and TRBJ2-3; 10 bases are shared with TRBD2. V shed 6 bases and J 8 bases; nucleotides not matched to a gene: 11. Germline CDR1 is SGHTA and CDR2 is FQGNSA. CDR3 length: 15 residues. The CDR3 nucleotides are TGTGCCAGCAGTCAAGCGGGAGGGATTGACGGTACGCAGTATTTT. Protein sequence: CASSQAGGIDGTQYF.

The chain carries TRBV2 and TRBJ1-5; possibly TRBD1 for D (6 bases). Per the germline V gene, CDR1 is SNHLY and CDR2 is FYNNEI. The CDR3 is made up of 15 amino acids. V shed 7 bases and J shed 4 bases, with 17 bases lying between them. Here the CDR3 DNA reads TGTGCCAGCACCTCAGAGACAGGAGATAATCAGCCCCAGCATTTT. Translated, it gives CASTSETGDNQPQHF.

This clone has only one observation. The chain links TRBV11-2 to TRBJ2-1; possibly TRBD1 or TRBD2 for D (5 bases each). CDR1 is SGHAT, CDR2 FQNNGV, per germline. V lost 2 bases to trimming and J lost 6 bases, with 11 bases between them. CDR3 length: 14 residues. In nucleotides, the CDR3 is TGTGCCAGCAGCTTAATGATCGGGACCAATGAGCAGTTCTTC. It yields the protein CASSLMIGTNEQFF.

The chain has TRBV19 and TRBJ2-3; 10 nucleotides line up with TRBD1. Unmatched junction bases numbered 5, after V lost 7 bases and J lost 4 bases. CDR1 is LNHDA and CDR2 is SQIVND in the germline V gene (reference sequence). There are 14 residues in the CDR3. CDR3 DNA: TGTGCCAGTACCTCCGGACAGGGGGCAGATACGCAGTATTTT. This encodes CASTSGQGADTQYF.

This chain connects TRBV28 to TRBJ1-2, with D hard to call. Deletions cut 5 bases from V and 1 base from J, with 11 bases between. The CDR3 is 14 amino acids. CDR1 is MDHEN, CDR2 SYDVKM, per germline. The DNA of the CDR3 is TGTGCCAGCAGTCCGGCCGGGAGTAACTATGGCTACACCTTC. It codes for CASSPAGSNYGYTF.

The gene calls are TRBV7-2 and TRBJ2-3; D unresolved. V lost 1 base, J lost 0 bases, and 2 bases lay in between. In germline, CDR1 is SGHTA, CDR2 FQGNSA. The CDR3 loop spans 13 amino acids. The CDR3 region has the DNA TGTGCCAGCAGCTTAGTTAGCACAGATACGCAGTATTTT. This translates into CASSLVSTDTQYF. Variable domain in full (rest from reference TRBV7-2 and TRBJ2-3): GAGVSQSPSNKVTEKGKDVELRCDPISGHTALYWYRQSLGQGLEFLIYFQGNSAPDKSGLPSDRFSAERTGGSVSTLTIQRTQQEDSAVYLCASSLVSTDTQYFGPGTRLTVL.

The chain recombines TRBV19 with TRBJ2-7, with a possible D match to TRBD2 (5 bases). V dropped 6 bases and J dropped 2 bases, with 17 bases sitting between them. Germline CDR1 is LNHDA and CDR2 is SQIVND (reference sequence). The CDR3 is made up of 15 amino acids. The DNA for the CDR3 is TGTGCCAGTAGGACGAGGGCGGACTCCCCCTACGAGCAGTACTTC. Translated: CASRTRADSPYEQYF. Full variable domain (rest looked up from reference TRBV19 and TRBJ2-7): DGGITQSPKYLFRKEGQNVTLSCEQNLNHDAMYWYRQDPGQGLRLIYYSQIVNDFQKGDIAEGYSVSREKKESFPLTVTSAQKNPTAFYLCASRTRADSPYEQYFGPGTRLTVT.

The rearrangement joins TRBV18 to TRBJ2-3; possibly TRBD2 for D (5 bases). V shed 6 bases and J shed 0 bases, with 13 bases lying between them. Per germline, CDR1 KGHSH and CDR2 LQKENI. The CDR3 is 15 residues long. The CDR3 is CASSPSPGSTDTQYF. The CDR3 coding sequence is TGTGCCAGCTCCCCCAGCCCGGGAAGCACAGATACGCAGTATTTT. Full variable domain (missing parts from reference TRBV18 and TRBJ2-3): NAGVMQNPRHLVRRRGQEARLRCSPMKGHSHVYWYRQLPEEGLKFMVYLQKENIIDESGMPKERFSAEFPKEGPSILRIQQVVRGDSAAYFCASSPSPGSTDTQYFGPGTRLTVL.